What follows are 7 T cell receptor beta chains derived from one specimen sequenced in a study of blood T cell repertoires in COVID-19. Repertoires were generated with immunoSEQ multiplex PCR, while TCRdb's copy carries only in-frame clones and drops some. The sample lists roughly 440,000 clones, about 91% seen once, with around 12% in the top ten. Sample: peripheral blood. These receptors were obtained from a woman aged 45-60 years with COVID-19, enrolled during active disease.

The genes are TRBV3-1 (or the pseudogene TRBV3-2) and TRBJ2-7; D not resolved. This CDR3 comprises 13 residues. CDR1 is LGHDT, CDR2 YNNKEL, per germline (reference sequence). V lost 1 base to trimming and J lost 3 bases, with 7 bases between them. In nucleotides, the CDR3 is TGTGCCAGCAGCCAAGTTAGTCACTACGAGCAGTACTTC. This translates into CASSQVSHYEQYF.

The V gene is TRBV2, the J gene TRBJ1-5; 11 positions match TRBD1. Germline trimming cut 6 bases from V and 1 base from J; bases unmatched to any gene: 8. The CDR3 extends over 17 amino acids. The germline CDR1 and CDR2 sequences are SNHLY and FYNNEI. CDR3 DNA: TGTGCCAGCAGCTCGGGACAGGGGGGCGACAGCAATCAGCCCCAGCATTTT. Its translation: CASSSGQGGDSNQPQHF.

The chain joins TRBV4-1 to TRBJ2-7, with 7 bases fitting TRBD2. Trimming at V came to 1 base and at J to 2 bases, leaving 5 bases not matched to a gene. This CDR3 has 15 amino acids. CDR1 and CDR2 from the germline V gene are MGHRA and YSYEKL. The CDR3 region is CASSQASGATYEQYF. For the CDR3, the DNA is TGCGCCAGCAGCCAAGCTAGCGGTGCCACCTACGAGCAGTACTTC.

The chain has TRBV24-1 and TRBJ2-5, with 8 bases that match TRBD2. V dropped 7 bases and J dropped 4; count of bases not matched to a gene: 13. Germline lookup yields CDR1 KGHDR and CDR2 SFDVKD. The CDR3 runs 16 residues. CDR3 sequence (DNA): TGTGCCACCAGCCCGGGGGGGCGCGGTGAAGGAGAGACCCAGTACTTC. Protein sequence: CATSPGGRGEGETQYF.

The chain employs TRBV19 and TRBJ1-5; possible D gene TRBD1, 6 bases. Trimming pared 4 bases from V and 3 bases from J, leaving 10 bases between. The germline V gene has CDR1 LNHDA and CDR2 SQIVND (reference sequence). This CDR3 comprises 14 residues. DNA for the CDR3: TGTGCCAGTAGTAGGAACAGGGACAATCAGCCCCAGCATTTT. As protein: CASSRNRDNQPQHF.

The genes are TRBV10-2 and TRBJ1-2; maybe TRBD1 (5 bases). Germline V CDR1 and CDR2: WSHSY, SAAADI. The V gene lost 0 bases and the J gene lost 9 bases, with 14 bases spanning the gap. The CDR3 spans 14 residues. In DNA form, the CDR3 reads TGCGCCAGCAGTGAGTCGACCGGCAGGGCTAGCTACACCTTC. It encodes CASSESTGRASYTF.

The chain couples TRBV6-1 to TRBJ1-5, with D possibly TRBD1 on 5 matching bases. CDR1 is MNHNS and CDR2 is SASEGT in the germline V gene. CDR3 size: 15 residues. The V gene lost 3 bases and the J gene lost 6 bases, with 15 bases spanning the gap. The CDR3 bases are TGTGCCAGCAGTGACCGCAGGGTAGTGGGTCAGCCCCAGCATTTT. Translated: CASSDRRVVGQPQHF.